The present T cell receptor beta chain was sequenced within a study of CXCR3-negative and CXCR3-positive naive CD8 T cells. This CDR3 is 13 amino acids long. Study-level results: Memory, not naive, CXCR3-negative and CXCR3-positive cells differed in TRBV-TRBJ usage. With surface CD5 comparable between naive subsets, TCR strength was estimated using properties derived from the TRB CDR3. More hydrophobic TRB CDR3s were found in CXCR3-positive naive cells than in CXCR3-negative naive cells. The majority of assays used fresh PBMCs, and CXCR3 expression partially decreased after cryopreservation. For memory CD8+ cells diversity was much lower, but both naive subsets had comparably high diversity.

The TRB cDNA libraries were prepared by 5' RACE with UMI labels. TCRdb processed the 5' RACE reads again and assigns one entry to each CDR3 protein, with no DNA. This repertoire includes about 63,000 distinct CDR3 sequences. Remarks on this clonotype: Its antigen is currently unknown.

The origin of this receptor is a human donor in good health. Some clones in this sample may be carry-over from other donors' samples. The V and J genes are TRBV12-3 or TRBV12-4 and TRBJ2-7; TCRdb selects TRBD1, and the lack of DNA leaves this call unchecked. The specimen was naive CXCR3+ CD8+ T cells from blood. Subset here: CD45RO-CCR7+CD27+CD95- naive CD8+ T cells expressing CXCR3 (TNR3+). The CDR3 loop is CASLGALAYEQYF.